This T cell receptor (beta chain) is from a study of STAT5B mutations in CD4+ large granular lymphocyte leukemia. The CDR3 sequence is 14 residues long. Germline V gene lookup returns CDR1 SGHRS and CDR2 YFSETQ. V was pared by 0 bases and J by 2 bases, with 6 bases between. Assay used: immunoSEQ multiplex PCR; TCRdb lists only in-frame clones, some missing. The profile shows under 40,000 clones, roughly 77% of them singletons. A note on this clone: Antigen unknown.

Study results and limitations: CD4-sorted patient repertoires seemed more clonal than healthy CD4+ repertoires.

V and J are TRBV5-1 and TRBJ1-3; D remains ambiguous. This clonotype was sampled from a human donor in good health. The sample taken for sequencing was CD4+ T cells from blood buffy coats. The CDR3 DNA sequence: TGCGCCAGCAGCTTGGCGGGGACTGGAAACACCATATATTTT. This translates into CASSLAGTGNTIYF. The whole variable domain, filled in from reference TRBV5-1 and TRBJ1-3, reads KAGVTQTPRYLIKTRGQQVTLSCSPISGHRSVSWYQQTPGQGLQFLFEYFSETQRNKGNFPGRFSGRQFSNSRSEMNVSTLELGDSALYLCASSLAGTGNTIYFGEGSWLTVV.